This T cell receptor (beta chain) was observed in a study of human T cells and chemical hapten exposure. Indicated time point: pre-sensitization, week 0. Treatment defined: therapeutic diphenylcyclopropenone sensitization with weekly scalp DPC. The CDR3 runs 17 residues. J gave up 4 bases and V 0 bases, and 9 bases lay outside the gene matches. Germline V lookup: CDR1 DFQATT, CDR2 SNEGSKA (reference sequence). TCRdb reanalysed the RACE reads using MiXCR and keeps one entry per CDR3 protein. The sample lists more than 250,000 distinct CDR3 sequences, about 9% occurring once. This clonotype was observed many times.

The receptor comes from a woman aged 40-49 years with alopecia areata. Some clones in this sample may be carry-over from other donors' samples. The sequenced sample was whole blood, obtained in connection with sensitization to the hapten diphenylcyclopropenone (DPC). J is TRBJ2-3 and V is TRBV20-1; 11 bases are a match to TRBD2. Here the CDR3 DNA reads TGCAGTGCTAGAGATCCCCAAACTAGCGGGAGCCCAGATACGCAGTATTTT. It codes for CSARDPQTSGSPDTQYF.